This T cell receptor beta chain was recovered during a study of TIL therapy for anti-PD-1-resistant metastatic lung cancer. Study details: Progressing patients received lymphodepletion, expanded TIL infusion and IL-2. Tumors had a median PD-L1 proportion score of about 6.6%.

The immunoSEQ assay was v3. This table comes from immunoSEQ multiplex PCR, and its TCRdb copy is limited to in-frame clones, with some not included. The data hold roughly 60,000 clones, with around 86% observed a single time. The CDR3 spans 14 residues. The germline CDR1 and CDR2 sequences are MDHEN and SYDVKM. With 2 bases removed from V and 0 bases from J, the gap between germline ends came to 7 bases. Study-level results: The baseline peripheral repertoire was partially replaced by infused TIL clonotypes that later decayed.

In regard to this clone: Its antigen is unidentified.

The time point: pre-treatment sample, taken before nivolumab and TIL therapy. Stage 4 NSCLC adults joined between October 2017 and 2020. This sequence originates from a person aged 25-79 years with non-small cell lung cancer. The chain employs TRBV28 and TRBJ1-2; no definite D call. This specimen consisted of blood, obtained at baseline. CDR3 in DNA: TGTGCCAGCAGTTTAGGGAGGACTAACTATGGCTACACCTTC. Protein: CASSLGRTNYGYTF.